This entry lists 5 T cell receptor beta chains sequenced from one sample in a study of T cells in Graves' hyperthyroidism and ophthalmopathy. Amplification yielded TCR beta CDR3 regions, with RNA transcripts as the source. HTBI primers were employed in a first-round RT-PCR of the TCR CDR3. Using its own MiXCR run on the multiplex PCR reads, TCRdb lists one record per CDR3 protein. The table shows approximately 420,000 distinct CDR3 sequences, with approximately 14% occurring only once. The sample was blood. All receptors come from a woman between 18 and 29 years old with Graves' hyperthyroidism.

This clonotype was seen more than once but under ten times. This chain joins TRBV10-3 and TRBJ1-6; 11 bases agree with TRBD1. The CDR3 is 17 amino acids. CDR1 is ENHRY, CDR2 SYGVKD, per germline. The V segment lost 2 bases and the J segment 1 base; nucleotides outside the gene matches: 1. The CDR3 nucleotides read TGTGCCATCAGTGAGCGGGACAGGGGGTCCTATAATTCACCCCTCCACTTT. Translating it yields CAISERDRGSYNSPLHF.

This clonotype came up a few times. This chain joins TRBV9 and TRBJ2-3; perhaps TRBD2 as D (5 bases). This CDR3 is built from 16 residues. Trimming shortened V by 0 bases and J by 4 bases, and 15 bases separated the two germline ends. From germline, CDR1 is SGDLS and CDR2 YYNGEE. The CDR3 spells CASSVGGSGAADTQYF. In DNA, the CDR3 is TGTGCCAGCAGCGTAGGAGGGAGCGGAGCTGCAGATACGCAGTATTTT.

This clonotype was picked up many times. The CDR3 nucleotides are TGTGCCAGCAGCTCCGGGCCCCAAGTGGGGACCCAGTACTTC. This encodes CASSSGPQVGTQYF. V usage is TRBV6-1 and J usage is TRBJ2-5; D is unclear. The CDR3 consists of 14 residues. From germline, CDR1 is MNHNS and CDR2 SASEGT. Trimming removed 6 bases at V and 7 bases at J, with 18 bases between.

The table lists this clonotype with many counts. This rearrangement joins TRBV28 to TRBJ1-5, with D tentatively TRBD1 (5 bases). This CDR3 comprises 14 residues. CDR1 is MDHEN and CDR2 is SYDVKM in the germline V gene. Trimming left V 4 bases short and J 0 bases short, with 7 bases between. CDR3 coding DNA: TGTGCCAGCAGTTCGGGGGGTAGCAATCAGCCCCAGCATTTT. Its translation: CASSSGGSNQPQHF.

Remarks on this clonotype: The junction differs from germline at one of its ends, possibly a read error. Written as DNA, the CDR3 is TGTGCCAGCAGTGACTCGGGCGGGAAGGGGGGCTATGAGCAGTTCTTC. Encoded protein: CASSDSGGKGGYEQFF. The V gene is TRBV6-5, the J gene TRBJ2-1; the D gene could be TRBD1 or TRBD2 (6 bases each). Per germline, CDR1 MNHEY and CDR2 SVGAGI. This CDR3 spans 16 amino acids.